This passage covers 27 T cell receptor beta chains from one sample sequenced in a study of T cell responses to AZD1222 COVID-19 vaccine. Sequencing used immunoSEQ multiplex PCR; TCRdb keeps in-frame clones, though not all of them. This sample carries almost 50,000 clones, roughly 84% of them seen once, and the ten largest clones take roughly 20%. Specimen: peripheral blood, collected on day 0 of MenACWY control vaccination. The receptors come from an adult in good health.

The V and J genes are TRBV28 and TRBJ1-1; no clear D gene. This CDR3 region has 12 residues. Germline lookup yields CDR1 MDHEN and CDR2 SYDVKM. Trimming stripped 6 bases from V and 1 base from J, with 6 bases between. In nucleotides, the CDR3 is TGTGCCAGCAGGTTACAGAACACTGAAGCTTTCTTT. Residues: CASRLQNTEAFF.

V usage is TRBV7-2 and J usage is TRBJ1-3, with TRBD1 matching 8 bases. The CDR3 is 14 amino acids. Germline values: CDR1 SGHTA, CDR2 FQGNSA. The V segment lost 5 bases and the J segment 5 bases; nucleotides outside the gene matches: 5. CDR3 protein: CASSPGTGRNTIYF. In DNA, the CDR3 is TGTGCCAGCAGCCCCGGGACAGGTAGAAACACCATATATTTT.

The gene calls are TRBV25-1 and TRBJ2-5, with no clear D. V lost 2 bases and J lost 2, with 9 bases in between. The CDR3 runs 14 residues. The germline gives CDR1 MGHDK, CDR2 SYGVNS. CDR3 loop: CASSEPGSQETQYF. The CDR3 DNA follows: TGTGCCAGCAGTGAACCCGGCAGTCAAGAGACCCAGTACTTC.

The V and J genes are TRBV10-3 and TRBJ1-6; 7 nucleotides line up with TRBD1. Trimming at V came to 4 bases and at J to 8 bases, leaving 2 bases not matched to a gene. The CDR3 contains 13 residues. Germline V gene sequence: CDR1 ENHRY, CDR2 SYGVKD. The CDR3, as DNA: TGTGCCATCAGTGGGGACAGCGATTCACCCCTCCACTTT. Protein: CAISGDSDSPLHF.

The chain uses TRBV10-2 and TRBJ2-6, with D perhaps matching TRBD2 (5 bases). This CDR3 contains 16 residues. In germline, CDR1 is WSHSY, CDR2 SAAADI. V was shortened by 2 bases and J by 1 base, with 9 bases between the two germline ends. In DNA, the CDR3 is TGCGCCAGCAGTGAGCCCGGACTTTCTGGGGCCAACGTCCTGACTTTC. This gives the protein CASSEPGLSGANVLTF.

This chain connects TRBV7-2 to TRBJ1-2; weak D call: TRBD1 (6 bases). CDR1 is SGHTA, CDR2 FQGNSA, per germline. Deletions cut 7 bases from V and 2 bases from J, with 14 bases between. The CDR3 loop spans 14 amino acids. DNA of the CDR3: TGTGCCAGCACCTACGGTACAGGGAACTATGGCTACACCTTC. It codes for CASTYGTGNYGYTF.

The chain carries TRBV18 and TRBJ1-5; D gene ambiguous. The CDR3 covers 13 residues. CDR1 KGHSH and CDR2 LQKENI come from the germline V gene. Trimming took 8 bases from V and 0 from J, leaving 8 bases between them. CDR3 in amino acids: CASGGISNQPQHF. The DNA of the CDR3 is TGTGCCAGCGGCGGGATTAGCAATCAGCCCCAGCATTTT.

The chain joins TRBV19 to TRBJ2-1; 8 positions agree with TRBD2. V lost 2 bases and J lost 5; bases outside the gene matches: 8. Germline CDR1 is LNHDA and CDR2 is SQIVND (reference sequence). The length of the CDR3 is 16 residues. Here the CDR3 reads CASSILGGGNDNEQFF. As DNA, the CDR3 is TGTGCCAGTAGTATACTGGGCGGGGGGAACGACAATGAGCAGTTCTTC. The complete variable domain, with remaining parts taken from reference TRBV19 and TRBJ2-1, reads DGGITQSPKYLFRKEGQNVTLSCEQNLNHDAMYWYRQDPGQGLRLIYYSQIVNDFQKGDIAEGYSVSREKKESFPLTVTSAQKNPTAFYLCASSILGGGNDNEQFFGPGTRLTVL.

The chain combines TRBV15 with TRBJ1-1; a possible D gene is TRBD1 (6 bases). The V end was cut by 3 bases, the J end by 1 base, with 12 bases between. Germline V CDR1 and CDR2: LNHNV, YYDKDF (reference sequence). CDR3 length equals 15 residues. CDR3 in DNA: TGTGCCACCAGCAGGGGACAACAGTGGAACACTGAAGCTTTCTTT. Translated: CATSRGQQWNTEAFF.

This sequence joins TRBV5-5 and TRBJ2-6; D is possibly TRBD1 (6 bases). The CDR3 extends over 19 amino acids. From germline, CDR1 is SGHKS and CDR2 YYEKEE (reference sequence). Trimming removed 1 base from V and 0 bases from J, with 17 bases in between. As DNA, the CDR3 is TGTGCCAGCAGCTTGAGGGACACAGGGTACCACTCTGGGGCCAACGTCCTGACTTTC. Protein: CASSLRDTGYHSGANVLTF. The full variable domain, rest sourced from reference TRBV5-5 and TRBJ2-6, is DAGVTQSPTHLIKTRGQQVTLRCSPISGHKSVSWYQQVLGQGPQFIFQYYEKEERGRGNFPDRFSARQFPNYSSELNVNALLLGDSALYLCASSLRDTGYHSGANVLTFGAGSRLTVL.

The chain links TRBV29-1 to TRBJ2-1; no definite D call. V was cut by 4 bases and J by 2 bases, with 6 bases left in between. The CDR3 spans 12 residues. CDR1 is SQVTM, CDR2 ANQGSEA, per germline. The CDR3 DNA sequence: TGCAGCGTTGGAGATACCTACAATGAGCAGTTCTTC. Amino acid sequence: CSVGDTYNEQFF.

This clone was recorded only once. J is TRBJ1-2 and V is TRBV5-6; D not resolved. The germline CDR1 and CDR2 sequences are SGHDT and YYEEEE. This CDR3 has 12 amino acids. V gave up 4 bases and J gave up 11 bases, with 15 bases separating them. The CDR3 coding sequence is TGTGCCAGCAGCCCCCGGGGAGTCGGATACACCTTC. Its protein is CASSPRGVGYTF.

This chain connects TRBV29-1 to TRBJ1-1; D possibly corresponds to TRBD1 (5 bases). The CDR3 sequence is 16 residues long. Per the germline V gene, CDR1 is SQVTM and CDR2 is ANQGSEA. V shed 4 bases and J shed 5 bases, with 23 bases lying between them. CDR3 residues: CSVGSGSQRIRTEAFF. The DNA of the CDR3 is TGCAGCGTTGGATCAGGGAGTCAACGGATAAGGACTGAAGCTTTCTTT.

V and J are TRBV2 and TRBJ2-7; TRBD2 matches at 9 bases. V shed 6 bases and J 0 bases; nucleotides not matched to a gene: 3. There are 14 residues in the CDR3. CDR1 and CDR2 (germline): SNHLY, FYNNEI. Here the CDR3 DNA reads TGTGCCAGCAGGAGCGGGAGGAGCTCCTACGAGCAGTACTTC. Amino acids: CASRSGRSSYEQYF.

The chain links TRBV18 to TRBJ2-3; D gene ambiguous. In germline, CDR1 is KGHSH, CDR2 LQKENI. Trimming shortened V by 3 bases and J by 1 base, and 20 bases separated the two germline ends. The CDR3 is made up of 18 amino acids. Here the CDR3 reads CASSPPPPKGLGTDTQYF. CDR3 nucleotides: TGTGCCAGCTCACCGCCCCCTCCAAAGGGCCTCGGCACAGATACGCAGTATTTT.

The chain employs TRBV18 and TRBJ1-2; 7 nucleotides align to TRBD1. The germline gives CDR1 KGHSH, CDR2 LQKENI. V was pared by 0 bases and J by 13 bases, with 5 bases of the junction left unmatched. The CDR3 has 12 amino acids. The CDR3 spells CASSPPDRIPTF. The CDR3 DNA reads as TGTGCCAGCTCACCACCGGACAGGATTCCCACCTTC.

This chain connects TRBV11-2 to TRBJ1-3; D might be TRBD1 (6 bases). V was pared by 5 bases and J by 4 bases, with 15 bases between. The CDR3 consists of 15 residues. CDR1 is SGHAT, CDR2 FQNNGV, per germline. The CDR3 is CASSLTGGPGNTIYF. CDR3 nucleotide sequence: TGTGCCAGCAGCCTAACCGGGGGGCCCGGAAACACCATATATTTT.

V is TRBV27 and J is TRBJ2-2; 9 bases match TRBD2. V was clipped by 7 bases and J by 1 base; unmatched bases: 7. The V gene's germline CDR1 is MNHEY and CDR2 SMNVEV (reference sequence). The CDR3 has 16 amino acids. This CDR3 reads CASKIGGRGNTGELFF. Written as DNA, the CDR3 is TGTGCCAGCAAGATTGGCGGGAGGGGGAACACCGGGGAGCTGTTTTTT.

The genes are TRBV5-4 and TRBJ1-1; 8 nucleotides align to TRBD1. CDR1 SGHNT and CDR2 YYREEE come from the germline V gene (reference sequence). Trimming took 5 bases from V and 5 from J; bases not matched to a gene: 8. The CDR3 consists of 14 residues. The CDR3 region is CASSIQGARTEAFF. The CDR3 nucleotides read TGTGCCAGCAGTATTCAGGGGGCGCGGACTGAAGCTTTCTTT.

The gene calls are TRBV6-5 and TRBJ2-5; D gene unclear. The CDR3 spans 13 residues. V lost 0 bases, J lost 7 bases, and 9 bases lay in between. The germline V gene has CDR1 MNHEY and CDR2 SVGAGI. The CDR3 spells CASSYSLMGTQYF. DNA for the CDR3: TGTGCCAGCAGTTACTCCCTCATGGGGACCCAGTACTTC.

In DNA form, the CDR3 reads TGTGCCAGCAGTCCGGACACATACACAGATACGCAGTATTTT. It specifies CASSPDTYTDTQYF. The chain combines TRBV6-6 with TRBJ2-3, with a tentative D call TRBD1 (5 bases). The CDR3 is 14 residues long. Germline assignment: CDR1 MNHNY and CDR2 SVGAGI (reference sequence). Trimming removed 5 bases at V and 2 bases at J, with 11 bases between.

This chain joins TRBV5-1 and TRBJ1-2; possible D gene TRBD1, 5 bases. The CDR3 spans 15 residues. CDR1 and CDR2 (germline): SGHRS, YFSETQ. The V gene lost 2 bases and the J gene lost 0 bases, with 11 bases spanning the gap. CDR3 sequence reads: CASSFGDGSNYGYTF. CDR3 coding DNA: TGCGCCAGCAGCTTCGGGGACGGTTCTAACTATGGCTACACCTTC.

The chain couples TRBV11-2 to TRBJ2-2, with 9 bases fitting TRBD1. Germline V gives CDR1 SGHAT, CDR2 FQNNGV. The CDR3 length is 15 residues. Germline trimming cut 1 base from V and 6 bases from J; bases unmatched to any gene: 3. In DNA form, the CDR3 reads TGTGCCAGCAGCTTAGTAAGGACAGGGGCCGGGGAGCTGTTTTTT. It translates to CASSLVRTGAGELFF.

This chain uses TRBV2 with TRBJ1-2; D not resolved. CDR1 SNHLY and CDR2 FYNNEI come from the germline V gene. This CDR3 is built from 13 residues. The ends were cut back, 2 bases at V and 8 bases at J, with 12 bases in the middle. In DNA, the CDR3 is TGTGCCAGCAGTGAAACGCGAAAGGACGGCTACACCTTC. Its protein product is CASSETRKDGYTF.

CDR3: CASSELIGTAIGVGYEQYV. In DNA, the CDR3 is TGTGCCAGCAGTGAACTGATTGGGACGGCCATAGGTGTCGGATACGAGCAGTACGTC. The rearrangement joins TRBV6-1 to TRBJ2-7; D may be TRBD1 or TRBD2 (5 bases each). Looked up from germline, CDR1 is MNHNS and CDR2 is SASEGT. V gave up 2 bases and J gave up 4 bases, with 27 bases separating them. This CDR3 is built from 19 residues.

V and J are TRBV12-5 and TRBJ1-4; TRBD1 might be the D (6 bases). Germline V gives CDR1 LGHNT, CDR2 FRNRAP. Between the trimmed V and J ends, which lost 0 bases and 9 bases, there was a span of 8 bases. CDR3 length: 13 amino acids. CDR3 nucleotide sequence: TGTGCTAGTGGTTTGGTAGGGGGGAAAAAACTGTTTTTT. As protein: CASGLVGGKKLFF.

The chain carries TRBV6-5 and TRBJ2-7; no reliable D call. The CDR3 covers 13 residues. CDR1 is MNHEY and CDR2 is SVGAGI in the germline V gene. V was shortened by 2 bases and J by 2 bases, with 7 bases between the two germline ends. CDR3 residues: CASSYAAAYEQYF. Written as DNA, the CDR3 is TGTGCCAGCAGTTACGCGGCGGCCTACGAGCAGTACTTC.